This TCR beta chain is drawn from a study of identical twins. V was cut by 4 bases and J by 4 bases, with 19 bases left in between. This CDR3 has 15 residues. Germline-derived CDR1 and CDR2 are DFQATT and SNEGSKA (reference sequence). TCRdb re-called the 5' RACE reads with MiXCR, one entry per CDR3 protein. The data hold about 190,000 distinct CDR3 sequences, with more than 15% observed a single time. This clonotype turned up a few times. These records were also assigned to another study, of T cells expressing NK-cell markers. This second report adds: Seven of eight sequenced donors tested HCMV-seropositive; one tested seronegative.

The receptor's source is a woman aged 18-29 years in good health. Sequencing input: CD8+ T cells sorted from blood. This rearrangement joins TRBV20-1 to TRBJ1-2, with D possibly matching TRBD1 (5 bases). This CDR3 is CSANGIFGQGYGYTF. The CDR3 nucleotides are TGCAGTGCTAACGGGATTTTCGGGCAGGGCTATGGCTACACCTTC.